This T cell receptor beta chain was captured in a study of blood T cell repertoires in COVID-19. Study-wide background: COVID-19 samples, acute and convalescent, were from the United States, Italy and Spain. PBMCs, B-cell-depleted T cells, or T cells were the source of the cDNA or gDNA that made up the material.

Assay: immunoSEQ multiplex PCR; the TCRdb copy retains only in-frame clones and omits some. The data hold more than 95,000 clones, with 83% observed a single time. The J segment lost 5 bases and the V segment lost 5 bases, leaving 7 bases of the junction unmatched. The CDR3 loop spans 14 amino acids. From germline, CDR1 is MNHEY and CDR2 SVGAGI. The chain has TRBV6-5 and TRBJ1-1; TRBD1 matches 8 bases. The clonotype originates from a man aged 25 to 45 with acute or convalescent COVID-19. Sequences were obtained from peripheral blood. CDR3 nucleotide sequence: TGTGCCAGCAGTACCTCCACAGGGGGAACTGAAGCTTTCTTT. The encoded protein is CASSTSTGGTEAFF.